This entry lists 9 T cell receptor beta chains sequenced from one sample in a study of T cell repertoires in cytomegalovirus infection. These receptors lack a known antigen. TCRdb reprocessed the reads via MiXCR and lists one record per CDR3 protein. The data show about 570,000 distinct CDR3 sequences, about 39% seen once. Source: cultured PBMCs, taken from culture after CMV antigen stimulation. The receptor set was obtained from a human donor in good health (CMV status not recorded). Some clones in this sample may be carry-over from other donors' samples.

The table lists this clonotype with a few counts. This chain links TRBV3-1 with TRBJ2-5, with 7 bases matching TRBD2. CDR3 length: 16 amino acids. The trim removed 1 base at V and 0 bases at J, leaving 5 bases unmatched. From germline, CDR1 is LGHDT and CDR2 YNNKEL (reference sequence). The CDR3 loop reads CASSQGGGTYQETQYF. The CDR3 DNA reads TGTGCCAGCAGCCAAGGGGGGGGGACCTACCAAGAGACCCAGTACTTC.

This chain joins TRBV4-1 and TRBJ1-4; unclear D gene. The ends were cut back, 1 base at V and 5 bases at J, with 8 bases in the middle. Germline V gene sequence: CDR1 MGHRA, CDR2 YSYEKL. This CDR3 comprises 14 residues. CDR3 in amino acids: CASSQGQQNEKLFF. CDR3 bases: TGCGCCAGCAGCCAAGGCCAGCAGAATGAAAAACTGTTTTTT.

The CDR3 region has the DNA TGTGCCAGCAGTGAAAGGGGCGATAGGGGCTACACCTTC. This sequence encodes CASSERGDRGYTF. The chain has TRBV2 and TRBJ1-2, with D perhaps matching TRBD1 (5 bases). Trimming shortened V by 2 bases and J by 8 bases, and 12 bases separated the two germline ends. The CDR3 sequence is 13 residues long. CDR1 SNHLY and CDR2 FYNNEI come from the germline V gene.

This clonotype showed up just a few times. This chain links TRBV12-3 or TRBV12-4 with TRBJ2-5; 14 nucleotides agree with TRBD2. The ends lost 5 bases at V and 5 bases at J; junction bases unmatched: 4. The CDR3 extends over 15 amino acids. The CDR3, as DNA: TGTGCCAGCAGTCCGGGGACTAGCGGGGGTGAGACCCAGTACTTC. Residues: CASSPGTSGGETQYF.

This clonotype occurred many times. This chain connects TRBV7-2 to TRBJ1-4; D possibly corresponds to TRBD1 (5 bases). CDR3 size: 15 residues. Trimming removed 7 bases at V and 6 bases at J, with 18 bases between. Germline V gene sequence: CDR1 SGHTA, CDR2 FQGNSA. This CDR3 is CASTKGQGIHEKLFF. CDR3 nucleotides: TGTGCCAGCACCAAAGGTCAGGGAATTCATGAAAAACTGTTTTTT.

V is TRBV9 and J is TRBJ1-1; no reliable D call. V gave up 0 bases and J gave up 6 bases, with 12 bases separating them. CDR3 length: 14 residues. Germline V gene data show CDR1 as SGDLS and CDR2 as YYNGEE. CDR3 amino acids: CASSVGSFAAEAFF. The CDR3 coding sequence is TGTGCCAGCAGCGTAGGGTCTTTCGCCGCTGAAGCTTTCTTT.

V is TRBV5-4 and J is TRBJ1-1; D is unresolved. Germline CDR1 and CDR2: SGHNT and YYREEE (reference sequence). This CDR3 has 13 amino acids. Trimming removed 2 bases at V and 4 bases at J, with 9 bases between. The CDR3 spells CASSFADFTEAFF. The CDR3 DNA sequence: TGTGCCAGCAGCTTTGCGGATTTCACTGAAGCTTTCTTT.

In this sample, this clonotype turned up a few times. This chain connects TRBV27 to TRBJ2-7; tentative D call: TRBD2 (6 bases). The CDR3 extends over 15 amino acids. V was shortened by 4 bases and J by 5 bases, with 18 bases between the two germline ends. Per germline, CDR1 MNHEY and CDR2 SMNVEV (reference sequence). The chain's CDR3 is CASSSPAGGSHEQYF. DNA for the CDR3: TGTGCCAGCAGTTCCCCCGCCGGGGGTTCTCACGAGCAGTACTTC.

This clonotype was seen once. Sequence at one end of the junction differs from germline and may be a read error. V is TRBV6-1 and J is TRBJ1-5; unclear D gene. Germline CDR1 and CDR2: MNHNS and SASEGT. The CDR3 spans 17 residues. In DNA, the CDR3 is TGTGTCAGCAGTGGCACCTTGACGGGGATGAGCAATCAGCCCCAGCATTTT. It encodes CVSSGTLTGMSNQPQHF.